These 15 T cell receptor beta chains came from one sample sequenced in a study of T cell responses to AZD1222 COVID-19 vaccine. The data were produced by immunoSEQ multiplex PCR, yet TCRdb's version contains in-frame clones alone and is incomplete. The sample comprises around 150,000 clones, around 94% of which are singletons, and 0.95% to 1.5% rests with the top ten. Sequencing was performed on peripheral blood, taken on day 0 of AZD1222 vaccination. These receptor sequences come from an adult in good health.

This chain links TRBV6-5 with TRBJ1-4, with TRBD1 identical over 8 bases. The CDR3 totals 15 residues. Looked up from germline, CDR1 is MNHEY and CDR2 is SVGAGI. After removal of 6 bases from V and 3 bases from J, the junction contained 6 bases not matched to a gene. CDR3 protein: CASRRPGQANEKLFF. The CDR3, as DNA: TGTGCCAGCAGACGCCCGGGACAGGCTAATGAAAAACTGTTTTTT.

The rearrangement joins TRBV19 to TRBJ1-3; D remains unclear. V shed 7 bases and J shed 4 bases, with 11 bases lying between them. The germline V gene has CDR1 LNHDA and CDR2 SQIVND (reference sequence). The CDR3 loop spans 13 amino acids. The CDR3 protein is CASTPLVGNTIYF. In DNA form, the CDR3 reads TGTGCCAGTACCCCCCTAGTGGGAAACACCATATATTTT.

The V gene is TRBV2, the J gene TRBJ1-5; maybe TRBD1 (5 bases). Germline lookup yields CDR1 SNHLY and CDR2 FYNNEI. The germline V and J ends were trimmed by 1 base and 6 bases, with 7 bases remaining between them. The CDR3 consists of 13 residues. As DNA, the CDR3 is TGTGCCAGCAGTGAAGGAAGGGGTCAGCCCCAGCATTTT. Amino acid sequence: CASSEGRGQPQHF.

As concerns this clone: Other DNA sequences from this sample encode an identical CDR3 as well. The chain carries TRBV28 and TRBJ1-2; possible D gene TRBD1, 5 bases. Germline V gene sequence: CDR1 MDHEN, CDR2 SYDVKM. The CDR3 extends over 12 amino acids. Trimming removed 3 bases from V and 3 bases from J, with 5 bases in between. CDR3 in amino acids: CASSLGDYGYTF. The CDR3, as DNA: TGTGCCAGCAGTTTGGGGGACTATGGCTACACCTTC.

The V gene is TRBV4-2, the J gene TRBJ1-6; D might be TRBD1 (5 bases). CDR1 is LGHNA, CDR2 YNFKEQ, per germline. With 6 bases removed from V and 7 bases from J, the gap between germline ends came to 16 bases. This CDR3 contains 15 residues. CDR3 loop: CASRQEMALNSPLHF. In DNA, the CDR3 is TGTGCCAGCAGACAGGAGATGGCCTTGAATTCACCCCTCCACTTT.

V and J are TRBV19 and TRBJ1-3, with no clear D. The CDR3 runs to 12 residues. Between the trimmed V and J ends, which lost 5 bases and 8 bases, there was a span of 10 bases. The V gene's germline CDR1 is LNHDA and CDR2 SQIVND (reference sequence). Here the CDR3 DNA reads TGTGCCAGTAGTCCCGGTTGGGACACCATATATTTT. It is translated as CASSPGWDTIYF.

The V and J genes are TRBV6-6 and TRBJ1-5; a weak D match, TRBD1 (5 bases). Germline V gives CDR1 MNHNY, CDR2 SVGAGI (reference sequence). This CDR3 spans 12 amino acids. V was trimmed by 6 bases and J by 8 bases, leaving 11 bases between them. The DNA of the CDR3 is TGTGCCAGCAGGGGGGGTTTTGAGCCCCAGCATTTT. Translation: CASRGGFEPQHF.

The J gene is TRBJ2-1, the V gene TRBV7-9; 13 nucleotides match TRBD2. The germline V gene encodes CDR1 SEHNR and CDR2 FQNEAQ (reference sequence). The CDR3 is 16 amino acids. The junction had 8 bases not matched to a gene; V was cut back by 5 bases and J by 7 bases. The chain's CDR3 is CASSQLAGGPWNEQFF. CDR3 DNA: TGTGCCAGCAGCCAACTAGCGGGGGGGCCTTGGAATGAGCAGTTCTTC.

V gene TRBV6-5 combines with J gene TRBJ2-7, with TRBD1 matching over 8 bases. Germline assignment: CDR1 MNHEY and CDR2 SVGAGI. V dropped 2 bases and J dropped 1; count of bases not matched to a gene: 7. CDR3 size: 16 residues. The CDR3 bases are TGTGCCAGCAGTTACGAGAGGGACAGGCCATCCTACGAGCAGTACGTC. This encodes CASSYERDRPSYEQYV.

The chain has TRBV2 and TRBJ1-2, with D possibly TRBD1 on 6 matching bases. There are 14 residues in the CDR3. Germline V CDR1 and CDR2: SNHLY, FYNNEI. With 6 bases removed from V and 2 bases from J, the gap between germline ends came to 13 bases. Written as DNA, the CDR3 is TGTGCCAGCAGGGGGGCCTGGGGGAACTATGGCTACACCTTC. Translating it yields CASRGAWGNYGYTF. Supplemented by reference TRBV2 and TRBJ1-2, the full variable domain reads EPEVTQTPSHQVTQMGQEVILRCVPISNHLYFYWYRQILGQKVEFLVSFYNNEISEKSEIFDDQFSVERPDGSNFTLKIRSTKLEDSAMYFCASRGAWGNYGYTFGSGTRLTVV.

In this sample, this clone turned up a few times. The rearrangement uses TRBV6-2 or TRBV6-3 and TRBJ2-7, with a tentative D call TRBD1 (6 bases). This CDR3 comprises 12 residues. V lost 4 bases and J lost 9, with 13 bases in between. Germline CDR1 is MNHEY and CDR2 is SVGEGT. CDR3 region: CASSSRGGGQYV. As DNA, the CDR3 is TGTGCCAGCAGTTCCAGGGGCGGTGGGCAGTACGTC.

The chain couples TRBV19 to TRBJ2-1; a possible D gene is TRBD2 (6 bases). Germline V gene lookup returns CDR1 LNHDA and CDR2 SQIVND (reference sequence). V was clipped by 6 bases and J by 10 bases, with 19 bases between them. This CDR3 spans 14 amino acids. CDR3 sequence reads: CASRITSRLAEQFF. The CDR3 nucleotides read TGTGCCAGTAGGATTACAAGTCGGCTAGCGGAGCAGTTCTTC.

J is TRBJ1-1 and V is TRBV14; TRBD1 is a possible D gene (5 bases). The CDR3 totals 13 residues. Per germline, CDR1 SGHDN and CDR2 FVKESK. Trimming cost V 6 bases and J 6 bases, with 14 bases left between them. The CDR3 region is CASSLIRDSEAFF. In nucleotides, the CDR3 is TGTGCCAGCAGTTTAATCAGGGACTCTGAAGCTTTCTTT.

The V and J genes are TRBV7-9 and TRBJ1-1, with D perhaps matching TRBD1 (6 bases). CDR1 and CDR2 from the germline V gene are SEHNR and FQNEAQ (reference sequence). The length of the CDR3 is 14 residues. V gave up 2 bases and J gave up 6 bases, with 13 bases separating them. The CDR3 loop is CASSLNVGGAEAFF. The CDR3 DNA is TGTGCCAGCAGCTTAAATGTGGGGGGCGCTGAAGCTTTCTTT.

This clone was observed a few times. The V gene is TRBV5-1, the J gene TRBJ1-6; the match to TRBD1 covers 7 bases. Germline CDR1 and CDR2: SGHRS and YFSETQ. The CDR3 contains 17 residues. Unmatched junction bases numbered 7, after V lost 4 bases and J lost 0 bases. DNA of the CDR3: TGCGCCAGCAGCCGTAGACAGGGAAGCTCCTATAATTCACCCCTCCACTTT. This gives the protein CASSRRQGSSYNSPLHF. The whole variable domain, filled in from reference TRBV5-1 and TRBJ1-6, reads KAGVTQTPRYLIKTRGQQVTLSCSPISGHRSVSWYQQTPGQGLQFLFEYFSETQRNKGNFPGRFSGRQFSNSRSEMNVSTLELGDSALYLCASSRRQGSSYNSPLHFGNGTRLTVT.